These T cell receptor beta chains were read from a single sample in a study of T-cell memory formation after mild COVID-19. TCRdb processed the 5' RACE reads anew with MiXCR; each CDR3 protein has one entry. The sample carries approximately 340,000 distinct CDR3 sequences, about an eighth recorded once. Sequenced sample: PBMCs or a T cell subset sorted from them (not recorded which). The origin of the receptors is a man younger than 35 who had mild COVID-19 (a few samples of this study predate the infection). Cell type and time point are not known. The CDR3 runs from the conserved cysteine through the conserved F or W. A D gene is named only where the DNA matches it firmly. Only some rows state a clone size, as once, few, many or a class for expanded clones.

-,TRBJ1-1,TRBV30,-,CAWSTSLGGGTEAFF,TGTGCCTGGAGTACTAGTCTGGGGGGGGGCACTGAAGCTTTCTTT
few,TRBJ1-5,TRBV7-2,-,CASSLDSGRYQPQHF,TGTGCCAGCAGCTTAGATTCAGGGAGATACCAGCCCCAGCATTTT
-,TRBJ2-7,TRBV12-3/TRBV12-4,-,CASSLSGGRLRGGSYEQYF,TGTGCCAGCAGTCTATCGGGGGGCCGCCTCCGGGGCGGCTCCTACGAGCAGTACTTC
-,TRBJ1-1,TRBV5-1,TRBD1,CASSLGGDRGRTEAFF,TGCGCCAGCAGCTTGGGGGGTGACAGGGGGCGAACTGAAGCTTTCTTT
few,TRBJ2-3,TRBV15,TRBD2,CATSISGTSSDTQYF,TGTGCCACCAGCATTTCCGGGACTAGCTCAGATACGCAGTATTTT
-,TRBJ2-5,TRBV6-5,-,CASNTPRETQYF,TGTGCCAGCAATACGCCGAGGGAGACCCAGTACTTC
-,TRBJ1-4,TRBV5-1,TRBD1,CASSDTQGAGEKLFF,TGCGCCAGCAGCGATACACAGGGGGCAGGAGAAAAACTGTTTTTT
-,TRBJ2-2,TRBV7-8,TRBD1,CASSIDRVRTGELFF,TGTGCCAGCAGCATAGACAGGGTCCGAACCGGGGAGCTGTTTTTT
-,TRBJ2-5,TRBV2,TRBD2,CANGIRLAGETQYF,TGTGCCAACGGGATACGGCTAGCGGGGGAGACCCAGTACTTC
few,TRBJ2-3,TRBV28,TRBD2,CASSPGLAESSSTDTQYF,TGTGCCAGCAGCCCGGGACTAGCGGAATCCTCTAGCACAGATACGCAGTATTTT
-,TRBJ1-5,TRBV19,-,CASKRGNQPQHF,TGTGCCAGTAAGAGAGGCAATCAGCCCCAGCATTTT
-,TRBJ2-1,TRBV12-3/TRBV12-4,TRBD2,CASSLVFGGAGNEQLF,TGTGCCAGCAGTTTAGTTTTCGGGGGGGCCGGGAATGAGCAGTTATTC
-,TRBJ2-3,TRBV9,TRBD2,CASSVLAGGPGDTQYF,TGTGCCAGCAGCGTACTAGCGGGGGGCCCGGGGGATACGCAGTATTTT
once,TRBJ2-5,TRBV6-2/TRBV6-3,TRBD2,CASSLRLAGGLETQYF,TGTGCCAGCAGTCTCAGACTAGCGGGGGGGTTGGAGACCCAGTACTTC
few,TRBJ1-2,TRBV27,TRBD1,CASSPLTGSYGYTF,TGTGCCAGCAGCCCCCTGACAGGGAGCTATGGCTACACCTTC
-,TRBJ2-5,TRBV20-1,-,CSALDREAGRAQETQYF,TGCAGTGCCCTAGACAGGGAGGCTGGAAGGGCCCAAGAGACCCAGTACTTC
many,TRBJ2-3,TRBV7-6,-,CASSLVPDTQYF,TGTGCCAGCAGCTTAGTGCCAGATACGCAGTATTTT
many,TRBJ1-1,TRBV12-3/TRBV12-4,-,CASTTGQLNTEAFF,TGTGCCAGCACCACAGGACAGCTGAACACTGAAGCTTTCTTT
-,TRBJ1-5,TRBV5-8,-,CASSLVGRGKNQPQHF,TGTGCCAGCAGCTTGGTTGGCCGGGGGAAGAATCAGCCCCAGCATTTT
many,TRBJ2-3,TRBV7-2,-,CASSPWGAGEDTQYF,TGTGCCAGCAGCCCATGGGGGGCGGGGGAAGATACGCAGTATTTT
few,TRBJ1-1,TRBV7-2,TRBD1,CASSWVTGANTEAFF,TGTGCCAGCAGCTGGGTGACAGGGGCCAACACTGAAGCTTTCTTT
many,TRBJ2-2,TRBV9,TRBD1,CASSVVPGQVNTGELFF,TGTGCCAGCAGCGTAGTTCCGGGACAGGTGAACACCGGGGAGCTGTTTTTT
-,TRBJ2-6,TRBV28,TRBD1,CASSEGARTGANVLTF,TGTGCCAGCTCCGAGGGGGCCAGGACTGGGGCCAACGTCCTGACTTTC